This TCR beta chain was captured in a study of tumor-infiltrating lymphocytes in primary liver carcinoma. General study results and limits: Compared with blood, tumor repertoires held significantly more in their top 250 clones. Reduced overlap was seen in tumor-adjacent and tumor-blood pairs versus tumor region pairs.

Germline lookup yields CDR1 MNHNS and CDR2 SASEGT. The CDR3 consists of 13 residues. As to this clonotype: The target antigen is unknown. One junction end disagrees with the germline gene, perhaps due to a read error.

The input was approximately 500 ng total RNA; TCR beta cDNA was made from it with a constant-region primer. What produced the TCR beta libraries was three nested multiplex PCR rounds using slightly modified ARM-PCR. The opening two PCR rounds, around 11 cycles each, paired TRBV1-TRBV30 forward primers with a C-beta reverse primer. TCRdb redid the calling of the multiplex PCR reads with MiXCR, one entry per CDR3 protein. The sample has roughly 70,000 distinct CDR3 sequences; 71% are singletons. From unsorted bulk tissue weighing about 20-32 mg, DNA and RNA were co-extracted. Every patient had chronic HBV infection and was treatment-naive. Each of the tumor samples contained in excess of 75% viable tumor cells.

This receptor was identified in a middle-aged man with primary liver carcinoma and hepatitis B virus infection. The sequencing sample was made of liver tumor tissue from sampling region 4. Subset: tumor region T4, right-lateral pole. The chain is built from TRBV6-1 and TRBJ2-1, with D hard to call. Written as DNA, the CDR3 is TGTGCCAGTATGCTATATCAACACAATGAGCAATTCTTC. Translated: CASMLYQHNEQFF.